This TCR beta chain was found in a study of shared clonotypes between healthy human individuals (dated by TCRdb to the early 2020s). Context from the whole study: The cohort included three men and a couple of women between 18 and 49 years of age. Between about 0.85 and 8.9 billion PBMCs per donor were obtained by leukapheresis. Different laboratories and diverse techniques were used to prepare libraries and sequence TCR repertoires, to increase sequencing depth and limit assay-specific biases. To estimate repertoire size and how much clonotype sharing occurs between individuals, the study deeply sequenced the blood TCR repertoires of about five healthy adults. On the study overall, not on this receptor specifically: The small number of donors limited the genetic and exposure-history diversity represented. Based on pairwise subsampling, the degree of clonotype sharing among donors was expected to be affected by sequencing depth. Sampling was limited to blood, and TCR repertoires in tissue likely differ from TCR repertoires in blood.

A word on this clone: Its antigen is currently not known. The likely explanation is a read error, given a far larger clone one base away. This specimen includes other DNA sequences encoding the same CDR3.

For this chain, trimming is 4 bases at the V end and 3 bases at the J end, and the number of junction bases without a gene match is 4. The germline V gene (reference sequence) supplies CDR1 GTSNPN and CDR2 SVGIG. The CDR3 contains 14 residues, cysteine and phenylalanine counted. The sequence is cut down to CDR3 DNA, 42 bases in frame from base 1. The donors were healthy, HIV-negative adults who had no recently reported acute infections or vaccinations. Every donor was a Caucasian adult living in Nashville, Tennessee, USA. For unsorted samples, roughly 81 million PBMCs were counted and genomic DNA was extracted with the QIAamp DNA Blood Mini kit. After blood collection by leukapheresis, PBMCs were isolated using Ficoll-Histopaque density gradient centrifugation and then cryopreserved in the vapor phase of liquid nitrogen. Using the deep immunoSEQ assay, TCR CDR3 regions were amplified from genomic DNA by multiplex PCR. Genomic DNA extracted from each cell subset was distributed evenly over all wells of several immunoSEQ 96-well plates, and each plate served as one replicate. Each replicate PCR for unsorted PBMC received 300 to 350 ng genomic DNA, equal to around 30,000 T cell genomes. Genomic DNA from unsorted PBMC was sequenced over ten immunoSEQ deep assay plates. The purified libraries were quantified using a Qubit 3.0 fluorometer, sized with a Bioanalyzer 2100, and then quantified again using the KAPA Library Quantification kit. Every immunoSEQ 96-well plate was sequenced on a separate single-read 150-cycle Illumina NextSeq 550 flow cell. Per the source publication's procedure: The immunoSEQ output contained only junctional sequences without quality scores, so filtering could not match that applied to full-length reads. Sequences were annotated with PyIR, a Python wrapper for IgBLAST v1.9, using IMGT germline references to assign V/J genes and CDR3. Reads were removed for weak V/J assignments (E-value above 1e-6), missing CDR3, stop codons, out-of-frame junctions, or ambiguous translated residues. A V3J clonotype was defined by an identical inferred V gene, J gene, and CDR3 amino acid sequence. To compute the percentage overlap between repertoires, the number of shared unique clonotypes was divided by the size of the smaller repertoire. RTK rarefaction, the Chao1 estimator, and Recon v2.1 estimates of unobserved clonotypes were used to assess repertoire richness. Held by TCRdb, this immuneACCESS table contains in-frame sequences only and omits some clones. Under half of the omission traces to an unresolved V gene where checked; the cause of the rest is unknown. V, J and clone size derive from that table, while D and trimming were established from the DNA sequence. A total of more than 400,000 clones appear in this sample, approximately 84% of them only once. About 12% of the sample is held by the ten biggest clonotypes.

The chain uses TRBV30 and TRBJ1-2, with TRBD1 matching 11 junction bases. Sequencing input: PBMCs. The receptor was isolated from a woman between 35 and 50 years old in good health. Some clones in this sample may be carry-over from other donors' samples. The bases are TGTGCCTGGACACGGACAGGGGGCGACTATGGCTACACCTTC. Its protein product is CAWTRTGGDYGYTF.